This T cell receptor (beta chain) was found in a study of T-cell reconstitution after alpha-beta-depleted transplantation in children. The study, taken as a whole, reports: Some patients' high day-60 TCRbeta diversity was attributed to recipient cells surviving conditioning.

This clonotype was counted between two and nine times. Its antigen is still unknown. TCRbeta library preparation incorporated unique molecular identifiers. TCRdb independently ran MiXCR on the PCR reads; one entry per CDR3 protein. The sample shows hundreds of thousands of distinct CDR3 sequences, roughly 14% of them seen only once. Germline loops: CDR1 SGHRS, CDR2 YFSETQ. V shed 4 bases and J shed 0 bases, with 8 bases lying between them. CDR3 length equals 14 residues. The chain recombines TRBV5-1 with TRBJ2-1, with no clear D. The TCR comes from a girl aged 2 to 9 with congenital amegakaryocytic thrombocytopenia, due to receive a stem cell transplant. Source: PBMCs, taken before TCRalphabeta/CD19-depleted stem cell transplant. CDR3 residues: CASSIVSSYNEQFF. The CDR3 DNA sequence: TGCGCCAGCAGCATTGTCAGCTCCTACAATGAGCAGTTCTTC.